This record concerns one T cell receptor (beta chain) sequence. Its antigen is still unknown. Base-call qualities are not available, and no considerably larger clone is one nucleotide away. The CDR3 has 13 amino acids, counting the end cysteine and phenylalanine. Only the CDR3 part of the read is kept: 39 bases, read in frame from the first base. For CDR1 and CDR2, the germline V gene (reference sequence) lists SEHNR and FQNEAQ. The junction shows trimming of 5 bases on V and 6 bases on J, plus 11 bases between the germline ends. TCRbeta CDR3 regions were amplified from genomic DNA using the immunoSEQ Assay, a bias-controlled multiplex PCR. The published analysis was carried out like this. The number of nucleated cells in each sample was estimated by amplification of reference gene primers within the assay. To quantify the absolute abundance of each unique TCRbeta CDR3 rearrangement, sequence reads were collapsed and filtered. For each sample, productive Simpson clonality was calculated as the square root of Simpson's diversity index across productive rearrangements. The table comes from immuneACCESS by way of TCRdb, which keeps in-frame sequences with V and J called. Part of the clones is missing from these tables; in studies checked, under half for an unresolved V gene and the rest for unknown reasons. The V and J calls and clone size were taken over from that table, and D and trimming were inferred from the DNA. The sample table records some 83,000 clones; around 82% of these occur just once. The ten biggest clones cover 21% of the sample.

Each collaborating institution followed its own protocols to collect whole blood in K2EDTA tubes. Collaborator samples were shipped for TCRbeta analysis as frozen whole blood, isolated PBMCs, or DNA extracted from either sample type. The data are from a study of blood T cell repertoires in COVID-19 (TCRdb year 2020). The study in broad terms: Samples from collaborators originated in the United States, Italy and Spain and spanned both the acute and convalescent phases of COVID-19. The material from the prospective study consisted of cDNA or gDNA derived from T cells, B-cell-depleted T cells, or PBMCs. The dataset comprised deeply sampled blood TCRbeta repertoires from subjects exposed to, actively infected with, or recovered from COVID-19. A freely available public database, intended as a resource for researchers studying the immune response to SARS-CoV-2, is where the repertoires were released. Samples came from the ongoing ImmuneRACE study (first 160 participants) plus 1,254 subjects from 6 global collaborators. A de-identified subject ID, COVID-19 status, age in years and sex were almost always included in the sample metadata. Where available, HLA class I and class II types were obtained from metadata supplied by the sample provider rather than from assay-based typing. What the authors observed across the whole study: The quantity of clinical and demographic metadata differed by source and by participant and was supplied without curation.

The source of this sequence is a human donor in a cohort sampled during active COVID-19. The rearrangement combines TRBV7-9 with TRBJ2-1, and the D gene may be TRBD1, 5 bases matching. Sequencing was carried out using peripheral blood. The encoded CDR3 is CASSRRQINEQFF. The base sequence is TGTGCCAGCAGCCGTCGACAGATCAATGAGCAGTTCTTC.